This TCR beta chain is from a study of Graves' ophthalmopathy and Graves' hyperthyroidism. Amplification of TCR beta CDR3 regions used RNA transcripts. First-round RT-PCR used HTBI primers; second-round multiplex PCR followed. Via MiXCR, TCRdb re-called the multiplex PCR reads, giving one row per CDR3 protein. The sample holds hundreds of thousands of distinct CDR3 sequences; about 22% are singletons and the top ten take more than 35%. With 4 bases removed from V and 5 bases from J, the gap between germline ends came to 15 bases. The germline V gene encodes CDR1 SGHRS and CDR2 YFSETQ. This CDR3 has 14 amino acids. This clonotype was recorded at least ten times.

The V and J genes are TRBV5-1 and TRBJ1-1; unclear D gene. Material: peripheral blood. This sequence was found in a woman in her 50s with Graves' ophthalmopathy. The CDR3 loop is CASSPGPEGTEAFF. CDR3 DNA sequence: TGCGCCAGCAGCCCTGGGCCCGAGGGTACTGAAGCTTTCTTT.